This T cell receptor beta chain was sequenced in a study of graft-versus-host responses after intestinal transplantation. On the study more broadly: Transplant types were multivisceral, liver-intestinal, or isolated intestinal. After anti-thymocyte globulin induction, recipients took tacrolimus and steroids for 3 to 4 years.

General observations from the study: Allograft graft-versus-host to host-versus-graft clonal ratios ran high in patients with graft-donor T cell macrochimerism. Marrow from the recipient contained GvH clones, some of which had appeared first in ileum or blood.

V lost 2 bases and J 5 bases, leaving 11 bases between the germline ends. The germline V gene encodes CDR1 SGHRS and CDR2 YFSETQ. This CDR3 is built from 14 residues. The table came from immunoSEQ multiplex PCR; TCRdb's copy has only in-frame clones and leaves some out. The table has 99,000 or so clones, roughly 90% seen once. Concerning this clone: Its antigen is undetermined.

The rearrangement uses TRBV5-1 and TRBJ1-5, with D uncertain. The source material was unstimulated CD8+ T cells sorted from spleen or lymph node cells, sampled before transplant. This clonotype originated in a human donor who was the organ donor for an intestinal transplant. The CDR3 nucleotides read TGCGCCAGCAGCTTATTGAGGGAGGATCAGCCCCAGCATTTT. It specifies CASSLLREDQPQHF.